Sequencing of this T cell receptor (beta chain) was carried out in a study of identical twins. Findings and caveats of the study: Cord blood's abundant beta clonotypes had fewer insertions, unlike memory repertoires.

TCRdb recomputed calls from the 5' RACE reads with MiXCR, one row per CDR3 protein. The sample contains approximately 690,000 distinct CDR3 sequences, 6.1% of which appear only once. Germline lookup yields CDR1 SGHRS and CDR2 YFSETQ. The length of the CDR3 is 14 residues. The germline V and J ends were trimmed by 2 bases and 3 bases, with 11 bases remaining between them. This clonotype was seen many times. Its antigen is as yet unknown. Sample: naive T cells sorted from blood. The sequence came from a man between 18 and 29 years old in good health. The rearrangement uses TRBV5-1 and TRBJ2-5, with D tentatively TRBD2 (5 bases). Here the CDR3 reads CASSLEGQKETQYF. CDR3 nucleotides: TGCGCCAGCAGCTTAGAGGGCCAGAAAGAGACCCAGTACTTC.